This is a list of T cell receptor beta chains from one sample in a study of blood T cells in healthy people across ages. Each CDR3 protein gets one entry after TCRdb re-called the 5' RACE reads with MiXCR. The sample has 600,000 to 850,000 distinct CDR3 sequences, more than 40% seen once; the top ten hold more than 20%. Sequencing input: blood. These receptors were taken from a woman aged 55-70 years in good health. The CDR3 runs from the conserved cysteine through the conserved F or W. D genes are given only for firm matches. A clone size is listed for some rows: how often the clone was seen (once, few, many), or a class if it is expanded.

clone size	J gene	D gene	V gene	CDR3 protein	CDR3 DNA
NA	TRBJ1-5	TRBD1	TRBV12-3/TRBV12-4	CASSLKGPGQGNSNQPQHF	TGTGCCAGCAGTTTAAAGGGCCCGGGACAGGGGAATAGCAATCAGCCCCAGCATTTT
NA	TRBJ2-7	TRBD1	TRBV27	CASSTGTGVIYEQYF	TGTGCCAGCAGTACCGGGACAGGGGTAATCTACGAGCAGTACTTC
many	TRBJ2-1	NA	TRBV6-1	CASSDVNEQFF	TGTGCCAGCAGTGATGTAAATGAGCAGTTCTTC
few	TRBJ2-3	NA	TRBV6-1	CASSRRQWGLREFSTDTQYF	TGTGCCAGCAGTCGCCGCCAGTGGGGTCTGCGGGAATTTAGCACAGATACGCAGTATTTT
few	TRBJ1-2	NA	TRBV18	CASSFRQEGYTF	TGTGCCAGCTCATTCCGACAGGAGGGCTACACCTTC
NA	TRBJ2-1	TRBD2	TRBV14	CASSQGGLAGELGKFF	TGTGCCAGCAGCCAAGGGGGACTAGCGGGAGAGCTAGGGAAGTTCTTC
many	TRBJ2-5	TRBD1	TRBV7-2	CASSLASDRGKTQYF	TGTGCCAGCAGCTTAGCGTCGGACAGGGGAAAGACCCAGTACTTC
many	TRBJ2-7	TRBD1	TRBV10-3	CAISTGTGPMEQYF	TGTGCCATCAGCACCGGGACAGGGCCTATGGAGCAGTACTTC
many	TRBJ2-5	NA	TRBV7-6	CASSSGKVIQETQYF	TGTGCCAGCAGCTCTGGCAAGGTTATACAAGAGACCCAGTACTTC
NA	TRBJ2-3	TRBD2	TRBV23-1	CASSSRLSGLACSTDTQYF	TGCGCCAGCAGTTCTCGCCTATCGGGACTAGCTTGTAGCACAGATACGCAGTATTTT
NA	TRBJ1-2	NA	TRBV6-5	CASSYHEAAGYTF	TGTGCCAGCAGTTACCACGAGGCCGCTGGCTACACCTTC
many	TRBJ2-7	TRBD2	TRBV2	CASRRTSAYEQYF	TGTGCCAGCAGACGGACTAGCGCCTACGAGCAGTACTTC
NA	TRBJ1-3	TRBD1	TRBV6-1	CASSPGQGNTIYF	TGTGCCAGCAGTCCGGGACAGGGAAACACCATATATTTT
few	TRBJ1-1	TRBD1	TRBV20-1	CSARKGTGFTEAFF	TGCAGTGCTAGAAAAGGGACAGGGTTTACTGAAGCTTTCTTT
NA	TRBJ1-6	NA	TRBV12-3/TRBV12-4	CASSPSGLQDNSPLHF	TGTGCCAGCAGTCCTTCGGGACTTCAAGATAATTCACCCCTCCACTTT
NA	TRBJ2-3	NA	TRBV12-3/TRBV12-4	CASSLMAGGTGTQYF	TGTGCCAGCAGTTTAATGGCGGGTGGCACAGGTACGCAGTATTTT
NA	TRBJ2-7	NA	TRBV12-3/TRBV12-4	CASSGGSFRQQYF	TGTGCCAGCAGCGGAGGCAGTTTTAGGCAGCAGTACTTC
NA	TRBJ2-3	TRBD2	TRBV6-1	CASSEKTSGGYTDTQYF	TGTGCCAGCAGTGAAAAAACTAGCGGGGGGTACACAGATACGCAGTATTTT
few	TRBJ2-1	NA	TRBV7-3	CASSRTGTSNNEQFF	TGTGCCAGCAGCCGAACCGGGACCTCGAATAATGAGCAGTTCTTC
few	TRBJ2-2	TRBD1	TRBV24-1	CATSDTGQGKTGELFF	TGTGCCACCAGTGACACGGGACAGGGTAAAACCGGGGAGCTGTTTTTT
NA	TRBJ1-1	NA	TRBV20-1	CSARDPDSPRTEAFF	TGCAGTGCTAGAGACCCCGACAGCCCCAGGACTGAAGCTTTCTTT
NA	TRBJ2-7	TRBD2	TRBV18	CASLATSGSNEQYF	TGTGCCAGCCTGGCGACTAGCGGGAGTAACGAGCAGTACTTC
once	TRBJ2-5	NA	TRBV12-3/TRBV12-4	CASGRGTGPPGETQYF	TGTGCCAGCGGTCGAGGCACAGGTCCCCCGGGAGAGACCCAGTACTTC
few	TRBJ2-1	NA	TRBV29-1	CSGSHRLANEQFF	TGCAGCGGTTCCCATAGGCTAGCCAATGAGCAGTTCTTC
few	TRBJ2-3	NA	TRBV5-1	CASREADTQYF	TGCGCCAGCCGTGAGGCAGATACGCAGTATTTT
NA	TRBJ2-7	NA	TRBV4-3	CASSQEANSYNEQYF	TGCGCCAGCAGCCAAGAGGCTAATTCCTACAATGAGCAGTACTTC
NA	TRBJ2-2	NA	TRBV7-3	CASSPQGGGNTGELFF	TGTGCCAGCAGCCCCCAGGGAGGGGGCAACACCGGGGAGCTGTTTTTT
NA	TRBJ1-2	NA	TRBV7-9	CASSPRQLYGYTF	TGTGCCAGCAGCCCCAGACAGTTATATGGCTACACCTTC
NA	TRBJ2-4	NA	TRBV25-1	CASSGGVNIQYF	TGTGCCAGCAGTGGAGGGGTAAACATTCAGTACTTC
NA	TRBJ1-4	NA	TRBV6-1	CASSSTRTTNEKLFF	TGTGCCAGCAGTTCTACACGCACAACTAATGAAAAACTGTTTTTT
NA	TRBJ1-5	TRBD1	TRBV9	CASSPGGGLTNQPQHF	TGTGCCAGCAGCCCAGGGGGCGGCTTAACAAATCAGCCCCAGCATTTT
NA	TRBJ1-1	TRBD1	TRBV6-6	CASSYLRGQDNTEAFF	TGTGCCAGCAGTTACCTCCGGGGACAGGACAACACTGAAGCTTTCTTT
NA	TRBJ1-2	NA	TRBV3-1	CASSQDRVNYGYTF	TGTGCCAGCAGCCAAGATAGGGTTAACTATGGCTACACCTTC
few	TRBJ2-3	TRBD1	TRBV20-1	CSANPRQGYSDTQYF	TGCAGTGCTAATCCTCGACAGGGTTATTCAGATACGCAGTATTTT
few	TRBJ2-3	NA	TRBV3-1	CASSQAYPTSTHPDTQYF	TGTGCCAGCAGCCAAGCCTATCCGACAAGTACGCATCCAGATACGCAGTATTTT
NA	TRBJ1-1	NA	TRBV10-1	CATKAGQGTEAFF	TGCGCCACCAAGGCGGGGCAGGGTACTGAAGCTTTCTTT
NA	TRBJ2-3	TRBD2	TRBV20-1	CSARLAGLKDTQYF	TGCAGTGCTAGACTAGCGGGGCTAAAAGATACGCAGTATTTT
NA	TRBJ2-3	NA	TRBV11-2	CASSSNLDWSTDTQYF	TGTGCCAGCAGCTCCAACTTAGATTGGAGCACAGATACGCAGTATTTT
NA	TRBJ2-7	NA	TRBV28	CAITALGQVYEQYF	TGTGCCATCACCGCGCTTGGGCAGGTTTACGAGCAGTACTTC
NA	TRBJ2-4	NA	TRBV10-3	CAISEEGEKNIQYF	TGTGCCATCAGTGAGGAGGGGGAAAAAAACATTCAGTACTTC
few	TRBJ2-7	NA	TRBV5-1	CASSPSGHSEQYF	TGCGCCAGCAGCCCGAGCGGACACAGCGAGCAGTACTTC
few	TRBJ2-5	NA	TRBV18	CASSPLANVKSQETQYF	TGTGCCAGCTCACCACTTGCAAACGTTAAATCCCAAGAGACCCAGTACTTC
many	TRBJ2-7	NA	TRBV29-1	CSVEKGVGQVGEQYF	TGCAGCGTTGAAAAGGGCGTGGGGCAGGTTGGAGAGCAGTACTTC
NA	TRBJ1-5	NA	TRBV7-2	CASSPGATMNQPQHF	TGTGCCAGCAGCCCGGGGGCCACTATGAATCAGCCCCAGCATTTT
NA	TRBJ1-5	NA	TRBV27	CASSLSGAVTYSNQPQHF	TGTGCCAGCAGTTTATCGGGGGCAGTTACTTATAGCAATCAGCCCCAGCATTTT
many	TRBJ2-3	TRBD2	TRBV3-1	CASSQAGLADTQYF	TGTGCCAGCAGCCAAGCGGGACTAGCCGATACGCAGTATTTT
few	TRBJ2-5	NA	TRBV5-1	CASSLGLETQYF	TGTGCCAGCAGTTTGGGTTTGGAGACCCAGTACTTC
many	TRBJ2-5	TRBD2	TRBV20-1	CSATSGVQETQYF	TGCAGTGCGACTAGCGGGGTCCAAGAGACCCAGTACTTC
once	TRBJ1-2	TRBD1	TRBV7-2	CASSVSRTGYGYTF	TGTGCCAGCAGCGTATCTAGGACAGGCTATGGCTACACCTTC
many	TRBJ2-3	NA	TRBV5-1	CASSLGRPTGDTQYF	TGCGCCAGCAGCTTGGGACGCCCGACCGGAGATACGCAGTATTTT
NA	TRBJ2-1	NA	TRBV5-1	CASTTEGGAYNEQFF	TGCGCCAGCACAACCGAAGGGGGGGCCTACAATGAGCAGTTCTTC
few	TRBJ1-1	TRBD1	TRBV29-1	CSGGDREAFF	TGCAGCGGTGGGGACAGAGAAGCTTTCTTT
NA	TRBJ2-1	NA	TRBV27	CASSTRSQGNEQFF	TGTGCCAGCAGTACGAGATCACAGGGAAATGAGCAGTTCTTC
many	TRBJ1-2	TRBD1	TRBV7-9	CASRGDRGQLGGYTF	TGTGCCAGCAGGGGGGACAGGGGACAATTAGGCGGCTACACCTTC
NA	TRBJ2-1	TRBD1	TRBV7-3	CASSFKIQGANEQFF	TGTGCCAGCAGCTTCAAGATCCAGGGGGCAAATGAGCAGTTCTTC
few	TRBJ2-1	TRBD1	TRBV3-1	CASSPSGQGYGEQFF	TGTGCCAGCAGCCCGTCGGGACAGGGATACGGTGAGCAGTTCTTC
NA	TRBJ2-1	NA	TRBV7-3	CASSLSGGESAEQFF	TGTGCCAGCAGCTTAAGTGGAGGGGAATCGGCAGAGCAGTTCTTC
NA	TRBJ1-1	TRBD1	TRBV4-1	CASTGDRSHTEAFF	TGCGCCAGCACCGGGGACAGAAGTCACACTGAAGCTTTCTTT
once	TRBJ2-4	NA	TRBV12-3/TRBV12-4	CASSPGRGRGNIQYF	TGTGCCAGCAGTCCCGGGCGAGGGAGAGGTAACATTCAGTACTTC
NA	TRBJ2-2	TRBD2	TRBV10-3	CAISIGLAGDANTGELFF	TGTGCCATCAGCATTGGACTAGCGGGGGACGCGAACACCGGGGAGCTGTTTTTT